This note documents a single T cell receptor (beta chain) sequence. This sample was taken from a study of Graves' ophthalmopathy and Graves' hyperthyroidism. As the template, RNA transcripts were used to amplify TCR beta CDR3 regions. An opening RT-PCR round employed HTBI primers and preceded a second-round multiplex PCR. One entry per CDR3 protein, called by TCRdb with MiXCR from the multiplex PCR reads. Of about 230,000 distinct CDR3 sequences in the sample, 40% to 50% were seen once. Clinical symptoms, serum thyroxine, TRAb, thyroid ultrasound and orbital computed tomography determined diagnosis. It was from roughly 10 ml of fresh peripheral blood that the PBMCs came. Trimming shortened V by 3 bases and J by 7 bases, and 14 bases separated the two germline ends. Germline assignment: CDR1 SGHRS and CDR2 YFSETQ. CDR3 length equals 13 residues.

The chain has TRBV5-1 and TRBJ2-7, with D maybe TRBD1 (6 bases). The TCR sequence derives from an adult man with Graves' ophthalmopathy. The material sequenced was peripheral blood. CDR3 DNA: TGCGCCAGCAGCTGGGCGACAGGACGAGAGCAGTACTTC. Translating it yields CASSWATGREQYF.